These 27 T cell receptor beta chains were all obtained from the same sample, sequenced in a study of T-cell reconstitution after alpha-beta-depleted transplantation in children. Construction of the TCRbeta library involved unique molecular identifiers. One entry per CDR3 protein, called by TCRdb with MiXCR from the PCR reads. Of about 500,000 distinct CDR3 sequences in the sample, around 10% were seen once. The sample here was PBMCs, mostly from graft donor cells, taken 180 days after TCRalphabeta/CD19-depleted stem cell transplant. Receptors originate from a female patient between 2 and 10 years old who had a stem cell transplant for aplastic anemia, so the T cells may come from the graft donor.

This clonotype has just a few counts. The rearrangement links TRBV20-1 to TRBJ1-6; D possibly corresponds to TRBD1 (5 bases). The CDR3 sequence is 16 residues long. With 1 base removed from V and 3 bases from J, the gap between germline ends came to 13 bases. Germline V gives CDR1 DFQATT, CDR2 SNEGSKA (reference sequence). Written as DNA, the CDR3 is TGCAGTGCTAGAGTGGGGACCTCGATCTATAATTCACCCCTCCACTTT. Translated: CSARVGTSIYNSPLHF.

The chain employs TRBV6-5 and TRBJ2-3; the D gene is possibly TRBD2 (7 bases). This CDR3 contains 18 residues. Germline V gene sequence: CDR1 MNHEY, CDR2 SVGAGI. Trimming cost V 2 bases and J 2 bases, with 20 bases left between them. The CDR3 reads CASSYRRRSGGDTDTQYF. CDR3 coding DNA: TGTGCCAGCAGTTACCGTAGGAGGTCGGGGGGCGACACAGATACGCAGTATTTT.

The chain recombines TRBV6-5 with TRBJ2-5; 8 nucleotides agree with TRBD2. The V gene's germline CDR1 is MNHEY and CDR2 SVGAGI. CDR3 length equals 17 residues. Trimming took 3 bases from V and 4 from J; bases not matched to a gene: 13. The DNA of the CDR3 is TGTGCCAGCAGTTATTCTAGCGGGCGGGGTCAGGGAGAGACCCAGTACTTC. Amino acid sequence: CASSYSSGRGQGETQYF.

V is TRBV5-1 and J is TRBJ2-1; TRBD2 aligns across 8 bases. The CDR3 is 20 amino acids. Germline V lookup: CDR1 SGHRS, CDR2 YFSETQ. Trimming took 5 bases from V and 0 from J; bases not matched to a gene: 19. CDR3 sequence: CASRAGVREGGFLSYNEQFF. For the CDR3, the DNA is TGCGCCAGCAGGGCCGGGGTTCGGGAGGGCGGATTCCTCTCCTACAATGAGCAGTTCTTC.

The chain links TRBV5-1 to TRBJ1-1, with D perhaps matching TRBD1 (6 bases). CDR1 SGHRS and CDR2 YFSETQ come from the germline V gene. The CDR3 loop spans 17 amino acids. With 0 bases removed from V and 3 bases from J, the gap between germline ends came to 18 bases. CDR3 nucleotide sequence: TGCGCCAGCAGCTTGGGTCGGGCGGGGGGCATGGACACTGAAGCTTTCTTT. Its protein is CASSLGRAGGMDTEAFF.

The V gene is TRBV20-1, the J gene TRBJ2-4, with D maybe TRBD2 (6 bases). Trimming cost V 0 bases and J 5 bases, with 20 bases left between them. The CDR3 contains 17 residues. Germline V CDR1 and CDR2: DFQATT, SNEGSKA (reference sequence). CDR3 protein: CSARESTGIAVQNIQYF. CDR3 nucleotides: TGCAGTGCTAGAGAGTCCACCGGTATAGCGGTACAAAACATTCAGTACTTC.

Only a few counts were recorded for this clonotype. This chain connects TRBV7-8 to TRBJ1-2, with 9 bases aligning to TRBD1. The V gene's germline CDR1 is SGHVS and CDR2 FQNEAQ. The CDR3 runs to 15 residues. V lost 5 bases, J lost 4 bases, and 8 bases stayed unmatched. The CDR3 nucleotides are TGTGCCAGCAGCCCGGGGGGACAGGGTTTCTATGGCTACACCTTC. As protein: CASSPGGQGFYGYTF.

The chain links TRBV12-3 or TRBV12-4 to TRBJ2-1; 9 bases are shared with TRBD1. Losses at the gene ends were 6 bases for V and 2 bases for J; bases not matched to a gene: 8. The CDR3 runs to 16 residues. This CDR3 is CASRTRQGGTYNEQFF. The DNA of the CDR3 is TGTGCCAGCAGAACCCGACAGGGGGGGACCTACAATGAGCAGTTCTTC.

Ten or more counts support this clonotype. The genes are TRBV9 and TRBJ1-1; D gene uncertain. The CDR3 covers 15 residues. Germline V gene lookup returns CDR1 SGDLS and CDR2 YYNGEE. V lost 0 bases, J lost 0 bases, and 9 bases lay in between. CDR3 DNA sequence: TGTGCCAGCAGCGTAGTTCCCAGGTTGAACACTGAAGCTTTCTTT. It is translated as CASSVVPRLNTEAFF.

This clonotype has just a few counts. This rearrangement joins TRBV9 to TRBJ2-1, with 9 bases fitting TRBD1. J gave up 9 bases and V 3 bases, and 4 bases lay outside the gene matches. In germline, CDR1 is SGDLS, CDR2 YYNGEE. This CDR3 contains 13 residues. The CDR3 protein is CASSGTGGREQFF. DNA of the CDR3: TGTGCCAGCAGCGGAACAGGGGGCCGTGAGCAGTTCTTC. The whole variable domain, remainder taken from reference TRBV9 and TRBJ2-1, is DSGVTQTPKHLITATGQRVTLRCSPRSGDLSVYWYQQSLDQGLQFLIQYYNGEERAKGNILERFSAQQFPDLHSELNLSSLELGDSALYFCASSGTGGREQFFGPGTRLTVL.

Many counts were recorded for this clonotype. This chain connects TRBV20-1 to TRBJ1-6, with 8 bases identical to TRBD1. The CDR3 extends over 14 amino acids. Germline V CDR1 and CDR2: DFQATT, SNEGSKA (reference sequence). Trimming cost V 3 bases and J 7 bases; bases outside gene matches: 5. CDR3 amino acids: CSASAGGRNSPLHF. The CDR3 DNA follows: TGCAGTGCTAGTGCAGGGGGCAGGAATTCACCCCTCCACTTT.

J is TRBJ2-7 and V is TRBV20-1; unclear D gene. Per the germline V gene, CDR1 is DFQATT and CDR2 is SNEGSKA (reference sequence). The CDR3 has 11 amino acids. Trimming removed 3 bases from V and 3 bases from J, with 6 bases in between. The CDR3 sequence: CSARRFYEQYV. As DNA, the CDR3 is TGCAGTGCTAGGAGGTTCTACGAGCAGTACGTC.

The V call is TRBV20-1, the J call TRBJ2-7; no clear D gene. The germline gives CDR1 DFQATT, CDR2 SNEGSKA (reference sequence). This CDR3 has 12 amino acids. V was clipped by 1 base and J by 1 base, with 5 bases between them. The CDR3 DNA is TGCAGTGCTAGAGTGGTGTCCTACGAGCAGTACTTC. Translation: CSARVVSYEQYF.

Points on this clonotype: It may be a read error: a sequence one base away is much more abundant. V and J are TRBV5-1 and TRBJ2-1, with 11 nucleotides matching TRBD2. The CDR3 is made up of 17 amino acids. V gave up 2 bases and J gave up 12 bases; unmatched junction bases: 16. The germline V gene encodes CDR1 SGHRS and CDR2 YFSETQ. The CDR3 sequence is CASSFPGLADGGHAQFF. The DNA of the CDR3 is TGCGCCAGCAGCTTCCCGGGACTAGCGGATGGGGGTCATGCGCAGTTCTTC. Full variable domain (outside the CDR3, taken from reference TRBV5-1 and TRBJ2-1): KAGVTQTPRYLIKTRGQQVTLSCSPISGHRSVSWYQQTPGQGLQFLFEYFSETQRNKGNFPGRFSGRQFSNSRSEMNVSTLELGDSALYLCASSFPGLADGGHAQFFGPGTRLTVL.

This clonotype was counted at least ten times. The chain combines TRBV7-2 with TRBJ2-7, with D possibly called TRBD1 or TRBD2 (5 bases each). Germline V lookup: CDR1 SGHTA, CDR2 FQGNSA. The CDR3 runs 15 residues. The V and J ends lost 2 bases and 3 bases respectively, with 14 bases between them. The CDR3 reads CASSLTGAAGYEQYF. Written as DNA, the CDR3 is TGTGCCAGCAGCTTAACCGGGGCCGCAGGCTACGAGCAGTACTTC. The full variable domain, rest sourced from reference TRBV7-2 and TRBJ2-7, is GAGVSQSPSNKVTEKGKDVELRCDPISGHTALYWYRQSLGQGLEFLIYFQGNSAPDKSGLPSDRFSAERTGGSVSTLTIQRTQQEDSAVYLCASSLTGAAGYEQYFGPGTRLTVT.

This clonotype came up many times. The chain carries TRBV12-3 or TRBV12-4 and TRBJ2-1, with TRBD1 as a possible D gene (6 bases). V was shortened by 5 bases and J by 2 bases, with 10 bases between the two germline ends. The CDR3 is 14 residues long. CDR3 amino acids: CASSKGGTYNEQFF. CDR3 nucleotides: TGTGCCAGCAGTAAAGGGGGAACCTACAATGAGCAGTTCTTC.

This clonotype was recorded at least ten times. This chain uses TRBV9 with TRBJ1-1; 8 bases fit TRBD1. The V gene's germline CDR1 is SGDLS and CDR2 YYNGEE. Trimming at V came to 5 bases and at J to 2 bases, leaving 11 bases not matched to a gene. CDR3 length: 16 amino acids. The CDR3 loop reads CASSAAGTGKNTEAFF. Written as DNA, the CDR3 is TGTGCCAGCAGTGCTGCCGGGACAGGAAAAAACACTGAAGCTTTCTTT.

There are a few counts of this clonotype. V usage is TRBV11-2 and J usage is TRBJ2-7; the match to TRBD2 covers 10 bases. The CDR3 extends over 17 amino acids. Trimming at V came to 2 bases and at J to 3 bases, leaving 10 bases not matched to a gene. The germline gives CDR1 SGHAT, CDR2 FQNNGV. This chain's CDR3 is CASSLLAGVPSVYEQYF. CDR3 nucleotide sequence: TGTGCCAGCAGCTTACTAGCGGGAGTTCCCTCCGTCTACGAGCAGTACTTC.

This clonotype appeared many times. This chain joins TRBV4-3 and TRBJ1-1, with D unclear. V shed 0 bases and J shed 2 bases, with 4 bases lying between them. Germline V gene data show CDR1 as LGHNA and CDR2 as YSLEER. The CDR3 runs 13 residues. The CDR3 spells CASSQEDNTEAFF. CDR3 coding DNA: TGCGCCAGCAGCCAAGAAGACAACACTGAAGCTTTCTTT.

In this sample, this clonotype turned up a few times. The V gene is TRBV7-2, the J gene TRBJ2-7; TRBD1 is a possible D gene (5 bases). Trimming took 6 bases from V and 3 from J, leaving 6 bases between them. The CDR3 runs 11 residues. Germline CDR1 reads SGHTA; CDR2 reads FQGNSA. The CDR3 DNA reads TGTGCCAGCAGAGGGGACTACGAGCAGTACTTC. This translates into CASRGDYEQYF.

V is TRBV5-1 and J is TRBJ2-3, with 10 bases aligning to TRBD2. V was clipped by 0 bases and J by 0 bases; unmatched bases: 4. There are 17 residues in the CDR3. Germline CDR1 is SGHRS and CDR2 is YFSETQ. The CDR3 nucleotides read TGCGCCAGCAGCTTGGGTAGCGGGAGGCCTAGCACAGATACGCAGTATTTT. Protein product: CASSLGSGRPSTDTQYF.

The chain carries TRBV18 and TRBJ1-1, with unresolved D. Germline CDR1 and CDR2: KGHSH and LQKENI. The CDR3 contains 13 residues. V was trimmed by 0 bases and J by 6 bases, leaving 8 bases between them. CDR3 amino acids: CASSPPTPAEAFF. The DNA for the CDR3 is TGTGCCAGCTCACCACCGACGCCGGCTGAAGCTTTCTTT.

This clonotype was recorded a few times. The chain uses TRBV12-3 or TRBV12-4 and TRBJ2-3, with TRBD2 identical over 9 bases. Trimming removed 6 bases from V and 7 bases from J; junction bases left unmatched: 8. The CDR3 spans 14 residues. CDR3 DNA sequence: TGTGCCAGCAGCCCTCTAGCGGGGTTCCATACGCAGTATTTT. Its translation is CASSPLAGFHTQYF.

The rearrangement uses TRBV25-1 and TRBJ1-1, with D perhaps TRBD1 (6 bases). The CDR3 is 15 residues long. The V end was cut by 4 bases, the J end by 5 bases, with 17 bases between. Germline CDR1 and CDR2: MGHDK and SYGVNS. CDR3 DNA: TGTGCCAGCAGTGCCCTAACAGGGACCCGGACTGAAGCTTTCTTT. Amino acids: CASSALTGTRTEAFF.

The chain uses TRBV7-9 and TRBJ2-7; D is perhaps TRBD1 or TRBD2 (6 bases each). V gave up 1 base and J gave up 6 bases, with 16 bases separating them. The CDR3 runs to 15 residues. Germline values: CDR1 SEHNR, CDR2 FQNEAQ (reference sequence). In nucleotides, the CDR3 is TGTGCCAGCAGCTTAGATGGGACCGAGGGGGGCGAGCAGTACGTC. It codes for CASSLDGTEGGEQYV.

The chain carries TRBV20-1 and TRBJ2-1, with 11 bases fitting TRBD2. This CDR3 has 15 residues. Germline CDR1 reads DFQATT; CDR2 reads SNEGSKA (reference sequence). After removal of 6 bases from V and 8 bases from J, the junction contained 12 bases not matched to a gene. The CDR3 reads CSAHPLAGGPHEQFF. CDR3 nucleotide sequence: TGCAGTGCCCACCCCCTAGCGGGAGGCCCCCATGAGCAGTTCTTC.

For the CDR3, the DNA is TGCGCCAGCAGCCAAGAGACTAGCGTTTCCCGATGGCGCTACAATGAGCAGTTCTTC. This translates into CASSQETSVSRWRYNEQFF. This sequence joins TRBV4-3 and TRBJ2-1; 8 bases are shared with TRBD2. This CDR3 is built from 19 residues. The germline V gene has CDR1 LGHNA and CDR2 YSLEER. The V and J ends lost 0 bases and 3 bases, in that order; junction bases with no gene match: 13.